The next 30 T cell receptor beta chains were all read from a single sample in a study of blood T cell repertoires in COVID-19. Clones were sequenced by immunoSEQ multiplex PCR, and TCRdb holds only the in-frame ones, with some missing. The repertoire has about 80,000 clones, approximately 80% of them found once; the top ten carry around 9.7%. The sample was peripheral blood. The receptors shown here come from a human donor in a cohort sampled during active COVID-19.

The chain's CDR3 is CASSQPEGGTEAFF. The DNA for the CDR3 is TGTGCCAGCAGCCAACCTGAAGGGGGCACTGAAGCTTTCTTT. The chain has TRBV3-1 (or the pseudogene TRBV3-2) and TRBJ1-1, with a tentative D call TRBD1 (6 bases). V lost 2 bases and J lost 4, with 11 bases in between. The CDR3 loop spans 14 amino acids. CDR1 and CDR2 (germline): LGHDT, YNNKEL (reference sequence).

The chain is built from TRBV2 and TRBJ1-5, with D perhaps TRBD1 (5 bases). CDR1 SNHLY and CDR2 FYNNEI come from the germline V gene. This CDR3 spans 14 amino acids. V was clipped by 4 bases and J by 5 bases, with 12 bases between them. This CDR3 is CASSGDSGHQPQHF. As DNA, the CDR3 is TGTGCCAGCAGTGGAGACAGTGGGCATCAGCCCCAGCATTTT.

The V and J genes are TRBV30 and TRBJ2-3; possible D gene TRBD2, 6 bases. Germline V lookup: CDR1 GTSNPN, CDR2 SVGIG (reference sequence). The CDR3 has 15 amino acids. V gave up 0 bases and J gave up 2 bases, with 12 bases separating them. This chain's CDR3 is CAWSVGGINTDTQYF. The CDR3 DNA reads as TGTGCCTGGAGTGTGGGCGGGATTAACACAGATACGCAGTATTTT.

This chain connects TRBV7-9 to TRBJ1-5, with TRBD1 identical over 7 bases. The V gene's germline CDR1 is SEHNR and CDR2 FQNEAQ (reference sequence). The CDR3 spans 14 residues. Germline trimming cut 4 bases from V and 9 bases from J; bases unmatched to any gene: 9. CDR3 in DNA: TGTGCCAGCAGCTACGGGACAGCGGATCGGCCCCAGCATTTT. Its protein product is CASSYGTADRPQHF.

The chain joins TRBV28 to TRBJ2-5, with TRBD2 matching 7 bases. After removal of 3 bases from V and 7 bases from J, the junction contained 5 bases not matched to a gene. The CDR3 loop spans 13 amino acids. Per germline, CDR1 MDHEN and CDR2 SYDVKM. CDR3 sequence reads: CASSLDPGGTQYF. CDR3 in DNA: TGTGCCAGCAGTTTGGACCCGGGGGGGACCCAGTACTTC. The variable domain in full, completed from reference TRBV28 and TRBJ2-5, reads DVKVTQSSRYLVKRTGEKVFLECVQDMDHENMFWYRQDPGLGLRLIYFSYDVKMKEKGDIPEGYSVSREKKERFSLILESASTNQTSMYLCASSLDPGGTQYFGPGTRLLVL.

The chain employs TRBV12-3 or TRBV12-4 and TRBJ1-1; D gene uncertain. The CDR3 has 12 amino acids. Trimming stripped 0 bases from V and 11 bases from J, with 10 bases between. CDR3 loop: CASSLARGLAFF. CDR3 nucleotides: TGTGCCAGCAGTTTAGCACGGGGATTGGCTTTCTTT.

This clone was seen at least ten times. At the DNA level, this CDR3 is encoded by other sequences in the same sample as well. The gene calls are TRBV5-1 and TRBJ1-6, with 7 positions matching TRBD1. J was trimmed by 10 bases and V by 4 bases; bases with no gene match: 11. There are 15 residues in the CDR3. Germline V gives CDR1 SGHRS, CDR2 YFSETQ. The CDR3 nucleotides read TGCGCCAGCAGCCCGGACGGCCAGGGGGGATCACCCCTCCACTTT. Protein: CASSPDGQGGSPLHF.

Only one count was recorded for this clone. The V and J genes are TRBV5-4 and TRBJ2-3; D is uncertain. Trimming left V 3 bases short and J 2 bases short, with 7 bases between. Germline CDR1 reads SGHNT; CDR2 reads YYREEE (reference sequence). This CDR3 is 13 amino acids long. The CDR3 DNA is TGTGCCAGCAGCTCCCAGTACACAGATACGCAGTATTTT. Residues: CASSSQYTDTQYF. The full variable domain, rest sourced from reference TRBV5-4 and TRBJ2-3, is ETGVTQSPTHLIKTRGQQVTLRCSSQSGHNTVSWYQQALGQGPQFIFQYYREEENGRGNFPPRFSGLQFPNYSSELNVNALELDDSALYLCASSSQYTDTQYFGPGTRLTVL.

The chain uses TRBV5-1 and TRBJ2-5; 11 positions match TRBD2. This CDR3 contains 16 residues. V lost 0 bases, J lost 1 base, and 2 bases stayed unmatched. The V gene's germline CDR1 is SGHRS and CDR2 YFSETQ. For the CDR3, the DNA is TGCGCCAGCAGCTTGGGACTAGCGGGACCCCAAGAGACCCAGTACTTC. It encodes CASSLGLAGPQETQYF. Combining the CDR3 with reference TRBV5-1 and TRBJ2-5 gives the whole variable domain KAGVTQTPRYLIKTRGQQVTLSCSPISGHRSVSWYQQTPGQGLQFLFEYFSETQRNKGNFPGRFSGRQFSNSRSEMNVSTLELGDSALYLCASSLGLAGPQETQYFGPGTRLLVL.

This clone occurred once. This chain links TRBV7-3 with TRBJ2-5; TRBD1 matches at 9 bases. V lost 5 bases to trimming and J lost 4 bases; unmatched junction nucleotides: 5. This CDR3 is built from 14 residues. The germline V gene has CDR1 SGHTA and CDR2 FQGTGA. The CDR3 nucleotides read TGTGCCAGCAGCACAGGGGGACAGGGAGAGACCCAGTACTTC. It encodes CASSTGGQGETQYF.

This clone showed up just once. The chain recombines TRBV4-2 with TRBJ1-1; D remains ambiguous. Between the trimmed V and J ends, which lost 0 bases and 1 base, there was a span of 6 bases. The CDR3 totals 14 residues. CDR1 is LGHNA, CDR2 YNFKEQ, per germline. CDR3 in amino acids: CASSQEAENTEAFF. Here the CDR3 DNA reads TGTGCCAGCAGCCAAGAGGCGGAGAACACTGAAGCTTTCTTT.

The chain joins TRBV6-5 to TRBJ1-3, with no clear D. V lost 10 bases and J 4 bases, leaving 20 bases between the germline ends. The CDR3 contains 15 residues. The germline gives CDR1 MNHEY, CDR2 SVGAGI. Here the CDR3 DNA reads TGTGCCACCTCACCCGTTGGTCGCGAGGGAAACACCATATATTTT. It codes for CATSPVGREGNTIYF.

The rearrangement links TRBV6-5 to TRBJ1-6; TRBD1 matches at 10 bases. The CDR3 loop spans 13 amino acids. The J segment lost 11 bases and the V segment lost 6 bases, leaving 4 bases of the junction unmatched. Per the germline V gene, CDR1 is MNHEY and CDR2 is SVGAGI. CDR3 amino acids: CASSGDRGTPLHF. The CDR3 bases are TGTGCCAGCAGCGGGGACAGGGGAACACCCCTCCACTTT.

The gene calls are TRBV5-1 and TRBJ1-1; 7 bases fit TRBD1. The length of the CDR3 is 16 residues. Germline CDR1 is SGHRS and CDR2 is YFSETQ. Trimming took 3 bases from V and 0 from J; bases not matched to a gene: 8. CDR3: CASSSTGTAMNTEAFF. The CDR3 DNA follows: TGCGCCAGCAGCTCCACCGGGACAGCCATGAACACTGAAGCTTTCTTT.

V and J are TRBV16 and TRBJ2-7, with a weak D call TRBD1 (5 bases). Trimming cost V 0 bases and J 5 bases, with 23 bases left between them. The CDR3 is 18 amino acids. From germline, CDR1 is KGHSY and CDR2 FQNENV. The DNA for the CDR3 is TGTGCCAGCAGCCAATCGGTATCGGCAGGGCAATCGAGGAACGAGCAGTACTTC. Protein: CASSQSVSAGQSRNEQYF.

This chain connects TRBV7-2 to TRBJ2-1, with D tentatively TRBD1 (7 bases). CDR1 and CDR2 (germline): SGHTA, FQGNSA. Trimming removed 4 bases at V and 3 bases at J, with 16 bases between. CDR3 length: 16 amino acids. The CDR3 DNA reads TGTGCCAGCAGCTCGTACCAGGGGGAGGTCTACAATGAGCAGTTCTTC. Translation: CASSSYQGEVYNEQFF.

V is TRBV19 and J is TRBJ2-2; no clear D. Trimming removed 8 bases from V and 0 bases from J, with 10 bases in between. CDR1 and CDR2 from the germline V gene are LNHDA and SQIVND (reference sequence). The CDR3 runs 14 residues. CDR3 nucleotide sequence: TGTGCCAGTGATTGGGCTACGAACACCGGGGAGCTGTTTTTT. Residues: CASDWATNTGELFF. The whole variable domain, remainder taken from reference TRBV19 and TRBJ2-2, is DGGITQSPKYLFRKEGQNVTLSCEQNLNHDAMYWYRQDPGQGLRLIYYSQIVNDFQKGDIAEGYSVSREKKESFPLTVTSAQKNPTAFYLCASDWATNTGELFFGEGSRLTVL.

This clone was counted a single time. This chain connects TRBV28 to TRBJ1-1, with unresolved D. Germline CDR1 is MDHEN and CDR2 is SYDVKM. The CDR3 contains 14 residues. Trimming took off 6 bases at V and 4 bases at J, with 15 bases between the two ends. The chain's CDR3 is CASRPRLSGTEAFF. For the CDR3, the DNA is TGTGCCAGCAGACCCCGACTGAGCGGCACTGAAGCTTTCTTT.

The chain couples TRBV6-5 to TRBJ2-7; 8 bases are shared with TRBD2. With V trimmed by 4 bases and J by 0 bases, 5 bases remained unmatched. The germline V gene has CDR1 MNHEY and CDR2 SVGAGI. The CDR3 runs 15 residues. This chain's CDR3 is CASSSGGARSYEQYF. DNA for the CDR3: TGTGCCAGCAGTTCCGGGGGGGCCCGCTCCTACGAGCAGTACTTC.

The chain links TRBV6-4 to TRBJ1-2, with 10 nucleotides matching TRBD1. The germline V gene has CDR1 MRHNA and CDR2 SNTAGT. The V segment lost 2 bases and the J segment 8 bases; nucleotides outside the gene matches: 5. The CDR3 is 14 residues long. The CDR3 nucleotides are TGTGCCAGCAGTGACCCCGGACAGGGGGGGGGCTACACCTTC. Translating it yields CASSDPGQGGGYTF.

The chain couples TRBV5-1 to TRBJ2-7, with D perhaps TRBD1 (5 bases). Germline V lookup: CDR1 SGHRS, CDR2 YFSETQ. V was pared by 1 base and J by 0 bases, with 11 bases between. The CDR3 is 15 residues long. CDR3 in amino acids: CASSLLGQGSYEQYF. The CDR3 coding sequence is TGCGCCAGCAGCTTGTTAGGGCAGGGCTCCTACGAGCAGTACTTC.

The chain couples TRBV19 to TRBJ2-3; D not resolved. Germline CDR1 is LNHDA and CDR2 is SQIVND (reference sequence). CDR3 length equals 15 residues. The V and J ends lost 6 bases and 2 bases respectively, with 15 bases between them. CDR3 in DNA: TGTGCCAGTAGAAATCCAAGCCAAAACACAGATACGCAGTATTTT. Translation gives CASRNPSQNTDTQYF.

The chain is built from TRBV19 and TRBJ2-2; tentatively, D is TRBD1 (6 bases). This CDR3 has 16 residues. V was trimmed by 6 bases and J by 5 bases, leaving 19 bases between them. Germline values: CDR1 LNHDA, CDR2 SQIVND (reference sequence). The CDR3 spells CASRMGWGRGTGELFF. In nucleotides, the CDR3 is TGTGCCAGTAGGATGGGGTGGGGGCGCGGGACCGGGGAGCTGTTTTTT.

V usage is TRBV27 and J usage is TRBJ2-3; 12 nucleotides align to TRBD2. This CDR3 region has 15 residues. After removal of 5 bases from V and 2 bases from J, the junction contained 2 bases not matched to a gene. Germline V gene sequence: CDR1 MNHEY, CDR2 SMNVEV (reference sequence). DNA for the CDR3: TGTGCCAGCAGTCTAGCGGGGGGGTTCACAGATACGCAGTATTTT. This gives the protein CASSLAGGFTDTQYF.

The chain is built from TRBV10-1 and TRBJ1-5, with D possibly being TRBD1 (5 bases). Germline CDR1 reads WNHNN; CDR2 reads SYGVQD (reference sequence). V gave up 2 bases and J gave up 0 bases, with 29 bases separating them. CDR3 length equals 22 residues. Here the CDR3 reads CASSEGGLPRGSRLYSNQPQHF. CDR3 in DNA: TGCGCCAGCAGTGAGGGGGGACTTCCTCGGGGGTCTCGCCTTTATAGCAATCAGCCCCAGCATTTT.

J is TRBJ2-7 and V is TRBV7-6, with 8 bases aligning to TRBD2. The J segment lost 0 bases and the V segment lost 5 bases, leaving 15 bases of the junction unmatched. The CDR3 sequence is 18 residues long. Germline CDR1 reads SGHVS; CDR2 reads FNYEAQ. CDR3 in amino acids: CASSPHPISGVSSYEQYF. CDR3 in DNA: TGTGCCAGCAGCCCGCACCCTATTAGCGGGGTGAGCTCCTACGAGCAGTACTTC.

The chain uses TRBV3-1 (or the pseudogene TRBV3-2) and TRBJ2-7; 10 nucleotides line up with TRBD2. Germline V gene data show CDR1 as LGHDT and CDR2 as YNNKEL (reference sequence). This CDR3 contains 16 residues. V trimming: 0 bases; J trimming: 7 bases; junction bases outside the gene matches: 9. The CDR3 is CASSQDLGTSVSEQYF. The CDR3 nucleotides are TGTGCCAGCAGCCAAGATCTCGGGACTAGCGTTAGTGAGCAGTACTTC.

This chain's CDR3 is CASTFPGQGHEKLFF. In DNA, the CDR3 is TGTGCCAGCACTTTCCCGGGACAGGGACATGAAAAACTGTTTTTT. The chain carries TRBV28 and TRBJ1-4; TRBD1 agrees at 9 bases. Germline V gives CDR1 MDHEN, CDR2 SYDVKM. CDR3 size: 15 residues. Losses at the gene ends were 7 bases for V and 6 bases for J; bases not matched to a gene: 9.

V is TRBV6-5 and J is TRBJ1-5; D is ambiguous. Trimming pared 0 bases from V and 7 bases from J, leaving 7 bases between. The CDR3 spans 13 residues. Germline values: CDR1 MNHEY, CDR2 SVGAGI. The CDR3 bases are TGTGCCAGCAGTTACTCGAAACTGCAGCCCCAGCATTTT. This codes for CASSYSKLQPQHF.

This clone was counted a few times. V gene TRBV5-1 combines with J gene TRBJ1-2, with 9 bases fitting TRBD1. The ends lost 4 bases at V and 6 bases at J; junction bases unmatched: 4. The germline V gene encodes CDR1 SGHRS and CDR2 YFSETQ. The CDR3 extends over 13 amino acids. The CDR3 DNA reads TGCGCCAGCAGCCAACAGGGGGCCGATGGCTACACCTTC. The encoded protein is CASSQQGADGYTF.